This record covers a single T cell receptor (beta chain). Its antigen is unidentified. Positive selection with magnetic beads achieved the isolation of CD4+ and CD8+ cells, followed by a flow cytometry check of purity. This record belongs to a study of somatic mutations in cytotoxic T cells in rheumatoid arthritis. Study background: Collection of patient blood (approximately 30 ml EDTA) took place right after diagnosis, before any treatment.

Source study methods: Some patient CD8+ clones were larger than 1%, and these rarely matched published virus-specific TCRB sequences. Here immunoSEQ multiplex PCR was the method, and the copy in TCRdb shows in-frame clones only, minus some. Clonal size and the V and J genes are those of that table, whereas D and trimming came from the DNA. The sample lists 20,000 to 25,000 clones; approximately 78% were seen once. Study-wide results and caveats: Antigen targets of the expanded CD8+ clones remained unidentified.

This CDR3 contains 16 residues. Germline assignment: CDR1 MNHEY and CDR2 SVGAGI. V lost 3 bases and J lost 5; bases outside the gene matches: 6. The chain recombines TRBV6-5 with TRBJ2-1; 11 bases are a match to TRBD2. The sample consisted of CD8+ T cells sorted from blood. The origin of this receptor is an adult with rheumatoid arthritis. The CDR3 region has the DNA TGTGCCAGCAGTTATCTCGGGACTAGCGGAAACAATGAGCAGTTCTTC. Protein: CASSYLGTSGNNEQFF.